The clone carrying this T cell receptor beta chain came up a few times. The antigen is undetermined. Method: immunoSEQ multiplex PCR; TCRdb's copy keeps in-frame clones and lacks some. Here the sample spans approximately 45,000 clones, under 75% being singletons. The germline V gene encodes CDR1 MRHNA and CDR2 SNTAGT. The ends were cut back, 4 bases at V and 5 bases at J, with 14 bases in the middle. There are 14 residues in the CDR3. This record belongs to a study of cytotoxic CD8 clonotypes in ibrutinib-treated CLL. Across the study: Among the patients, about a dozen presented as relapsed/refractory and fewer than 16 as treatment-naive; 17 to 18 showed unmutated IGHV. Once patients had received a median approximately twelve months of treatment, range 6 to 36, response samples were obtained. Overall study findings and caveats: Few clonotypes were public, and these shrank or held steady under treatment.

The sequenced sample was PBMCs, obtained after 12 months of ibrutinib treatment. J is TRBJ1-1 and V is TRBV6-4; D is unresolved. This TCR came from a human donor with chronic lymphocytic leukemia. The CDR3: CASSARSGSTEAFF. The CDR3 DNA is TGTGCCAGCAGTGCCCGCAGTGGGTCTACTGAAGCTTTCTTT.